A selection of T cell receptor beta chains follows, all from one sample in a study of CD4 T cells in relation to SARS-CoV-2 and coronaviruses. The antigens for these receptors are not known. The table came from immunoSEQ multiplex PCR; TCRdb's copy has only in-frame clones and leaves some out. Here the sample spans tens of thousands of clones, approximately 82% being singletons. Sequencing input: CD4+ T cells from PBMCs, cultured in vitro. Source of these receptors: a human donor in good health. CDR3s include the opening cysteine and the closing phenylalanine or tryptophan. A D gene is named only where the DNA matches it firmly. Expanded clones get a size class; other rows say once, few or many, or leave the size out.

>TRBV29-1|TRBD1|TRBJ1-1|-
TGCAGCGTTGTAGCAGGGGGTATGTTACAAGCTTTCTTT
CSVVAGGMLQAFF
>TRBV3-1/TRBV3-2|TRBD2|TRBJ2-7|-
TGTGCCAGCAGCCAAGATTTTAGCGGGATCGAGCAGTACTTC
CASSQDFSGIEQYF
>TRBV5-8|-|TRBJ2-1|once
TGTGCCAGCAGCCAGGTCCCTTGGGATGAGCAGTTCTTC
CASSQVPWDEQFF
>TRBV2|-|TRBJ1-3|-
TGTGCCAGCAGTGTGCGCAGCGCTGGAAACACCATATATTTT
CASSVRSAGNTIYF
>TRBV5-1|TRBD2|TRBJ2-1|-
TGCGCCAGCAGCTCCGGGACTAGCGGTAATGAGCAGTTCTTC
CASSSGTSGNEQFF
>TRBV29-1|TRBD1|TRBJ1-1|-
TGCAGCGCGGGACAGTTGGGAAACACTGAAGCTTTCTTT
CSAGQLGNTEAFF
>TRBV6-5|TRBD1|TRBJ2-4|-
TGTGCCAGCAGTTACCAAACTACAGGGGGCAGAGACATTCAGTACTTC
CASSYQTTGGRDIQYF
>TRBV12-3/TRBV12-4|-|TRBJ1-5|-
TGTGCCAGCAGTTTATTGAGTCAGCCCCAGCATTTT
CASSLLSQPQHF
>TRBV19|TRBD2|TRBJ2-7|-
TGTGCCAGTAGTAGAATAGCGGGAGGGTCGGATTACGAGCAGTACTTC
CASSRIAGGSDYEQYF
>TRBV15|-|TRBJ1-5|-
TGTGCCACCTCGGATGGCAATCAGCCCCAGCATTTT
CATSDGNQPQHF
>TRBV6-5|-|TRBJ2-5|-
TGTGCCAGCAGTTATCACAGGGATTATGAGACCCAGTACTTC
CASSYHRDYETQYF
>TRBV28|TRBD1|TRBJ1-1|-
TGTGCCAGCACCTACCCCGGGACAGGGTACACTGAAGCTTTCTTT
CASTYPGTGYTEAFF
>TRBV2|-|TRBJ1-5|-
TGTGCCAGCAGTGATAGGGGATCCGGCAATCAGCCCCAGCATTTT
CASSDRGSGNQPQHF
>TRBV3-1/TRBV3-2|TRBD2|TRBJ2-1|few
TGTGCCAGCAGCCAAGATGCCAGCGGGGCTTCCTACAATGAGCAGTTCTTC
CASSQDASGASYNEQFF
>TRBV5-1|-|TRBJ2-1|-
TGCGCCAGCAGCCGGGGCCCGGGCCGAGCATACAATGAGCAGTTCTTC
CASSRGPGRAYNEQFF
>TRBV4-2|TRBD2|TRBJ2-5|-
TGTGCCAGCAGCCAAGTAGGATTGGCGGGAGGACAAGAGACCCAGTACTTC
CASSQVGLAGGQETQYF
>TRBV5-1|-|TRBJ2-7|-
TGCGCCAGCAGCTTGGGGGGGGGACAGTCCTACGAGCAGTACTTC
CASSLGGGQSYEQYF
>TRBV6-4|TRBD1|TRBJ1-2|-
TGTGCCAGCAGTGACGCTCGGACAGGGGCAGGTGGCTACACCTTC
CASSDARTGAGGYTF
>TRBV5-8|-|TRBJ1-6|-
TGTGCCAGCAGCTCGGGGGGTTTGAGTACAGGAGGTTCACCCCTCCACTTT
CASSSGGLSTGGSPLHF
>TRBV6-5|-|TRBJ2-7|-
TGTGCCACGTCCCCAGACTCGGGCGGATACGAGCAGTACTTC
CATSPDSGGYEQYF
>TRBV5-6|TRBD2|TRBJ2-1|-
TGTGCCAGCAGCCCGAGACTAGCGGATTCCTACAATGAGCAGTTCTTC
CASSPRLADSYNEQFF
>TRBV12-3/TRBV12-4|TRBD1|TRBJ2-5|-
TGTGCCAGCAGTCCCGACAGGGCCCAGTACTTC
CASSPDRAQYF
>TRBV19|-|TRBJ1-2|once
TGTGCCAGTAAAACTCCATCAGGGGTTGGCTACACCTTC
CASKTPSGVGYTF
>TRBV19|-|TRBJ2-2|-
TGTGCCAGTAGTATCCAGGGGAGTAACACCGGGGAGCTGTTTTTT
CASSIQGSNTGELFF
>TRBV12-3/TRBV12-4|TRBD1|TRBJ1-1|-
TGTGCCAGCAGCTTGGGACAGGTGGGGGAAGCTTTCTTT
CASSLGQVGEAFF
>TRBV2|-|TRBJ1-1|-
TGTGCCAGCAGTGTCGGGGTGAACACTGAAGCTTTCTTT
CASSVGVNTEAFF
>TRBV5-6|-|TRBJ2-7|-
TGTGCCAGCAGCTTGTGGGGGGCCTACGAGCAGTACTTC
CASSLWGAYEQYF
>TRBV19|-|TRBJ1-2|once
TGTGCCAGTAGTCTTACCCCCGGGAAGGGAGACTATGGCTACACCTTC
CASSLTPGKGDYGYTF
>TRBV15|-|TRBJ1-5|-
TGTGCCACCAGCAGAGATCTGGCAGAGAATCAGCCCCAGCATTTT
CATSRDLAENQPQHF
>TRBV14|-|TRBJ1-1|-
TGTGCCAGCCGGGTAGCAGGGGCACGGACTGAAGCTTTCTTT
CASRVAGARTEAFF
>TRBV24-1|-|TRBJ2-3|-
TGTGCCACCAGTGCCGTGGATCGGACAGATACGCAGTATTTT
CATSAVDRTDTQYF
>TRBV10-1|TRBD2|TRBJ2-3|-
TGCGCCAGCAGCCCCGGACTAGCGGGAAAGGAAGATACGCAGTATTTT
CASSPGLAGKEDTQYF